This T cell receptor beta chain was captured by sequencing in a study of blood T cells in healthy people across ages. Study in general: For every two T cells, template switching captured about one barcoded beta molecule.

This CDR3 has 15 residues. Germline CDR1 reads SEHNR; CDR2 reads FQNEAQ (reference sequence). The V end lost 3 bases, the J end lost 1 base, and 11 bases lay between the germline ends. Together with a sample-barcoded 5' primer, a J-beta primer mix was included in a second PCR lasting about 7 to 12 cycles. The template-switch adaptor was a 5' adaptor with 12 random nucleotides. It tagged each cDNA molecule. TCRdb ran MiXCR on the 5' RACE reads and lists one entry per CDR3 protein. The sample lists approximately 1.5 million distinct CDR3 sequences; roughly a third were seen once. This clonotype was counted only a few times.

This chain links TRBV7-9 with TRBJ2-3; TRBD1 is a possible D gene (6 bases). The origin of this receptor is a young woman in good health. Sequenced sample: blood. CDR3 loop: CASSFSGAGTDTQYF. CDR3 bases: TGTGCCAGCAGCTTCTCAGGGGCCGGCACAGATACGCAGTATTTT.